The 5 T cell receptor beta chains below come from one sample, sequenced in a study of beta chain features in type 1 diabetes. Study-wide results and caveats: Shorter TCRB CDR3s, moderately but significantly so, were found in Type 1 diabetes patients in all four CD4+ subsets.

Reverse transcribing all isolated RNA meant expressed TCRB transcripts were sequenced. The assay was immunoSEQ multiplex PCR, and TCRdb's table has in-frame clones only and misses some. Of 250,000 or so clones listed, approximately 13% are singletons. No antigen is known for these receptors. The sample was naive CD4+ T cells from blood. The receptors originated from a man aged 25 to 40 with type 1 diabetes.

This chain uses TRBV7-8 with TRBJ1-5; possibly TRBD1 for D (5 bases). The V gene's germline CDR1 is SGHVS and CDR2 FQNEAQ. The CDR3 contains 19 residues. Between the trimmed V and J ends, which lost 7 bases and 4 bases, there was a span of 29 bases. The CDR3 loop reads CASTLLGSGGRGLNQPQHF. Written as DNA, the CDR3 is TGTGCCAGCACCCTGCTGGGGAGCGGAGGGAGGGGATTGAATCAGCCCCAGCATTTT.

This clone was counted between two and nine times. Additional DNA sequences in this sample encode the identical CDR3. The V and J genes are TRBV18 and TRBJ2-7; 7 nucleotides agree with TRBD1. In germline, CDR1 is KGHSH, CDR2 LQKENI. The CDR3 loop spans 13 amino acids. The V gene end was trimmed by 4 bases and the J gene end by 2 bases; junction bases not matched to a gene: 2. The CDR3 sequence: CASSRDRTYEQYF. As DNA, the CDR3 is TGTGCCAGCTCACGGGACAGAACCTACGAGCAGTACTTC.

This clone came up a few times. The chain employs TRBV7-9 and TRBJ2-3, with a weak D call TRBD2 (6 bases). The CDR3 runs to 16 residues. The germline V gene has CDR1 SEHNR and CDR2 FQNEAQ (reference sequence). Between the trimmed V and J ends, which lost 3 bases and 6 bases, there was a span of 19 bases. The CDR3 nucleotides read TGTGCCAGCAGCTTCATGGAGGGAGTGAAGGCTGATACGCAGTATTTT. Its translation: CASSFMEGVKADTQYF.

This sequence joins TRBV25-1 and TRBJ1-2; TRBD1 matches 7 bases. The CDR3 sequence is 16 residues long. After removal of 5 bases from V and 7 bases from J, the junction contained 16 bases not matched to a gene. Germline V gives CDR1 MGHDK, CDR2 SYGVNS. Written as DNA, the CDR3 is TGTGCCAGCAGTCCGCCGGACAGGAGCCCTTATGGTGGCTACACCTTC. Encoded protein: CASSPPDRSPYGGYTF.

This clone came up a few times. This chain connects TRBV5-4 to TRBJ2-1; the D gene is possibly TRBD1 (5 bases). The CDR3 totals 15 residues. CDR1 is SGHNT and CDR2 is YYREEE in the germline V gene (reference sequence). Trimming removed 3 bases from V and 7 bases from J, with 17 bases in between. CDR3 region: CASSSQGYSGNEQFF. In DNA, the CDR3 is TGTGCCAGCAGCTCCCAGGGTTATAGTGGGAATGAGCAGTTCTTC. Filled out from reference TRBV5-4 and TRBJ2-1, the complete variable domain reads ETGVTQSPTHLIKTRGQQVTLRCSSQSGHNTVSWYQQALGQGPQFIFQYYREEENGRGNFPPRFSGLQFPNYSSELNVNALELDDSALYLCASSSQGYSGNEQFFGPGTRLTVL.